These 18 T cell receptor beta chains were sequenced from one sample in a study of blood T cell repertoires in COVID-19. The assay was immunoSEQ multiplex PCR, and TCRdb's table has in-frame clones only and misses some. The sample lists 300,000 or so clones, approximately 86% occurring once. The sample comprised PBMCs or T cells enriched from blood (not recorded which). The receptors were gathered from a woman aged 40 to 50 with acute COVID-19.

This chain connects TRBV4-2 to TRBJ2-3; D is unclear. Germline V gene sequence: CDR1 LGHNA, CDR2 YNFKEQ. Trimming took off 5 bases at V and 1 base at J, with 13 bases between the two ends. This CDR3 spans 15 amino acids. CDR3 residues: CASSELTVGTDTQYF. CDR3 DNA: TGTGCCAGCAGCGAACTAACTGTCGGCACAGATACGCAGTATTTT.

The chain couples TRBV5-5 to TRBJ1-1; 8 positions agree with TRBD1. Trimming at V came to 5 bases and at J to 3 bases, leaving 9 bases not matched to a gene. Germline values: CDR1 SGHKS, CDR2 YYEKEE (reference sequence). The length of the CDR3 is 15 residues. CDR3 bases: TGTGCCAGCAGGGGCAGGGGGCTTGTCGACACTGAAGCTTTCTTT. The encoded protein is CASRGRGLVDTEAFF.

The chain recombines TRBV3-1 (or the pseudogene TRBV3-2) with TRBJ1-2, with 8 bases aligning to TRBD1. CDR3 size: 16 residues. The V and J ends lost 4 bases and 4 bases, in that order; junction bases with no gene match: 11. Germline lookup yields CDR1 LGHDT and CDR2 YNNKEL (reference sequence). The DNA for the CDR3 is TGTGCCAGCAGCCCCCTTTCAGGGGGCGGTGGCTATGGCTACACCTTC. It translates to CASSPLSGGGGYGYTF.

In nucleotides, the CDR3 is TGTGCCAGCAGCCAACATACTAGCGGAATCCAAGAGACCCAGTACTTC. It encodes CASSQHTSGIQETQYF. The chain recombines TRBV4-2 with TRBJ2-5, with 8 bases identical to TRBD2. In germline, CDR1 is LGHNA, CDR2 YNFKEQ. After removal of 2 bases from V and 1 base from J, the junction contained 6 bases not matched to a gene. This CDR3 is built from 16 residues.

This clone was seen more than once but under ten times. V gene TRBV18 combines with J gene TRBJ1-1; 7 nucleotides match TRBD1. From germline, CDR1 is KGHSH and CDR2 LQKENI. The V and J ends lost 3 bases and 0 bases, in that order; junction bases with no gene match: 7. The CDR3 is made up of 16 amino acids. For the CDR3, the DNA is TGTGCCAGCTCACCGACGACAGGGCTGGTGAACACTGAAGCTTTCTTT. As protein: CASSPTTGLVNTEAFF.

This sequence joins TRBV7-3 and TRBJ2-1, with 10 bases that match TRBD1. V was clipped by 5 bases and J by 4 bases; unmatched bases: 5. The CDR3 is 15 residues long. CDR1 is SGHTA, CDR2 FQGTGA, per germline. In DNA, the CDR3 is TGTGCCAGCAGCCGCGGGACAGGGGTTTACAATGAGCAGTTCTTC. Amino acid sequence: CASSRGTGVYNEQFF.

V is TRBV18 and J is TRBJ2-1; TRBD2 matches at 10 bases. V dropped 0 bases and J dropped 9; count of bases not matched to a gene: 2. This CDR3 spans 14 amino acids. Germline V gene lookup returns CDR1 KGHSH and CDR2 LQKENI. The CDR3 loop reads CASSPPTSGIEQFF. CDR3 DNA: TGTGCCAGCTCACCACCTACTAGCGGGATTGAGCAGTTCTTC.

The genes are TRBV7-2 and TRBJ1-6, with D maybe TRBD1 (5 bases). Per germline, CDR1 SGHTA and CDR2 FQGNSA. V was trimmed by 2 bases and J by 9 bases, leaving 17 bases between them. The CDR3 has 16 residues. The chain's CDR3 is CASSLWSGQGGSPLHF. In DNA, the CDR3 is TGTGCCAGCAGCTTATGGTCTGGGCAGGGAGGTTCACCCCTCCACTTT.

The chain has TRBV28 and TRBJ1-6; 9 bases fit TRBD1. CDR1 is MDHEN and CDR2 is SYDVKM in the germline V gene. J was trimmed by 5 bases and V by 8 bases; bases with no gene match: 13. The CDR3 is 17 residues long. The CDR3 DNA sequence: TGTGCCAGCGTTACAGGGGGCCTGACCCCTGATAATTCACCCCTCCACTTT. It encodes CASVTGGLTPDNSPLHF.

The V gene is TRBV28, the J gene TRBJ1-6; the D is unclear. The CDR3 sequence is 15 residues long. The V gene lost 6 bases and the J gene lost 0 bases, with 9 bases spanning the gap. Germline CDR1 and CDR2: MDHEN and SYDVKM. CDR3 in amino acids: CASRAMSSYNSPLHF. The CDR3 DNA sequence: TGTGCCAGCAGAGCTATGAGCTCCTATAATTCACCCCTCCACTTT.

V usage is TRBV7-2 and J usage is TRBJ2-7; 11 bases are a match to TRBD2. This CDR3 spans 14 amino acids. Trimming at V came to 5 bases and at J to 12 bases, leaving 12 bases not matched to a gene. From germline, CDR1 is SGHTA and CDR2 FQGNSA. CDR3 sequence reads: CASSPTSGGLYWYF. DNA for the CDR3: TGTGCCAGCAGCCCAACTAGCGGGGGCCTGTACTGGTACTTC.

CDR3 in DNA: TGTGCCAGCAGTCCCCTGGGGACAGGGTTCGACGAGCAGTACTTC. Its protein is CASSPLGTGFDEQYF. This chain joins TRBV27 and TRBJ2-7, with 9 bases identical to TRBD1. Per the germline V gene, CDR1 is MNHEY and CDR2 is SMNVEV (reference sequence). Unmatched junction bases numbered 10, after V lost 5 bases and J lost 5 bases. The CDR3 totals 15 residues.

The rearrangement joins TRBV19 to TRBJ1-2, with D tentatively TRBD1 (6 bases). In germline, CDR1 is LNHDA, CDR2 SQIVND (reference sequence). V lost 4 bases to trimming and J lost 0 bases, with 18 bases between them. The CDR3 is 17 residues long. The CDR3 DNA reads TGTGCCAGTAGTACCCTTAGCTCGACAGGACCTAACTATGGCTACACCTTC. As protein: CASSTLSSTGPNYGYTF.

The V call is TRBV27, the J call TRBJ2-1; maybe TRBD1 (6 bases). Germline V gives CDR1 MNHEY, CDR2 SMNVEV (reference sequence). This CDR3 region has 17 residues. V gave up 3 bases and J gave up 6 bases, with 21 bases separating them. In nucleotides, the CDR3 is TGTGCCAGCAGTTTCGGACAGTCTTATTTTCCTATCAATGAGCAGTTCTTC. Protein product: CASSFGQSYFPINEQFF.

The chain joins TRBV27 to TRBJ2-1, with D tentatively TRBD1 (6 bases). Trimming took 3 bases from V and 0 from J, leaving 12 bases between them. The CDR3 sequence is 16 residues long. Germline V lookup: CDR1 MNHEY, CDR2 SMNVEV (reference sequence). The CDR3 protein is CASSFNRVGSYNEQFF. CDR3 nucleotide sequence: TGTGCCAGCAGTTTTAACAGGGTAGGCTCCTACAATGAGCAGTTCTTC.

In nucleotides, the CDR3 is TGTGCCAGCCAACGATTCGCGCAGGGGGGAAGAGAGACCCAGTACTTC. Translation gives CASQRFAQGGRETQYF. The V and J genes are TRBV3-1 (or the pseudogene TRBV3-2) and TRBJ2-5, with D possibly being TRBD1 (7 bases). V lost 8 bases and J 4 bases, leaving 23 bases between the germline ends. There are 16 residues in the CDR3. Germline V gene lookup returns CDR1 LGHDT and CDR2 YNNKEL (reference sequence).

This sequence joins TRBV11-2 and TRBJ2-2; TRBD2 aligns across 14 bases. With 5 bases clipped from V and 4 bases from J, the junction kept 6 bases outside the gene matches. This CDR3 is 17 amino acids long. Germline lookup yields CDR1 SGHAT and CDR2 FQNNGV. The CDR3 bases are TGTGCCAGCAGCCGACTAGCGGGAGGGCCGGGCACCGGGGAGCTGTTTTTT. Translation gives CASSRLAGGPGTGELFF.

This clone was seen once. The chain is built from TRBV19 and TRBJ1-6; no firm D call. CDR3 length equals 14 residues. V lost 3 bases to trimming and J lost 10 bases, with 13 bases between them. Germline assignment: CDR1 LNHDA and CDR2 SQIVND (reference sequence). CDR3 DNA: TGTGCCAGTAGTATTTTGGGCACGCGATCACCCCTCCACTTT. This gives the protein CASSILGTRSPLHF.